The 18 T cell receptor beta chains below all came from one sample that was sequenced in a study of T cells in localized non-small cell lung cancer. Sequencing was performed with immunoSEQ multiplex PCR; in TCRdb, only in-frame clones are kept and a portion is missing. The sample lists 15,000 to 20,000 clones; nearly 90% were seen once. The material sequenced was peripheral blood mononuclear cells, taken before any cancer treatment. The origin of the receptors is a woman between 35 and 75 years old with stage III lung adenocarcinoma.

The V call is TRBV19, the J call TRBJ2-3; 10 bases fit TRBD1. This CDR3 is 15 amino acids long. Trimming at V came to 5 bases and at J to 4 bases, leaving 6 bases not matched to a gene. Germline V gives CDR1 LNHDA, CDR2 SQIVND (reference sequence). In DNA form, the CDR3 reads TGTGCCAGTAGTCGTGGACAGGGGGTCCCAGATACGCAGTATTTT. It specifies CASSRGQGVPDTQYF.

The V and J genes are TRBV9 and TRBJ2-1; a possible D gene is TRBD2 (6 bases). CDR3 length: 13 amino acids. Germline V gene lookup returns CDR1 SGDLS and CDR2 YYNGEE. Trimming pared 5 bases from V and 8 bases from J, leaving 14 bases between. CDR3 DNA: TGTGCCAGCAGTGGGAGGTCGGGGGATGAGCAGTTCTTC. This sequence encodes CASSGRSGDEQFF.

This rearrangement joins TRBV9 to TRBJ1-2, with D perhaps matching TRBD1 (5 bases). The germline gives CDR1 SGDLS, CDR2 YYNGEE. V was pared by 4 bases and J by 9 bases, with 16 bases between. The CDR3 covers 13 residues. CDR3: CASSPWRGGSYTF. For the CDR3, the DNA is TGTGCCAGCAGCCCTTGGCGGGGGGGGAGCTACACCTTC. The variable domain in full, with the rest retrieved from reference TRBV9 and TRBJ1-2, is DSGVTQTPKHLITATGQRVTLRCSPRSGDLSVYWYQQSLDQGLQFLIQYYNGEERAKGNILERFSAQQFPDLHSELNLSSLELGDSALYFCASSPWRGGSYTFGSGTRLTVV.

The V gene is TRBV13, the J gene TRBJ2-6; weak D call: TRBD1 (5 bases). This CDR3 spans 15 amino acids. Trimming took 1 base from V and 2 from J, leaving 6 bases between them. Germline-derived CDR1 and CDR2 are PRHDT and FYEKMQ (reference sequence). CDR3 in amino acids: CASSLEGAGANVLTF. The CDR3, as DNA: TGTGCCAGCAGCTTAGAAGGGGCTGGGGCCAACGTCCTGACTTTC.

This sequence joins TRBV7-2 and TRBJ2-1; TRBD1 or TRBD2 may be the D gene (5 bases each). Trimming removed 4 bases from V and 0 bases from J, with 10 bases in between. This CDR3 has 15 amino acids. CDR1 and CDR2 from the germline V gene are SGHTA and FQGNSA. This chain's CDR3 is CASSSGRSSYNEQFF. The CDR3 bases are TGTGCCAGCAGCTCGGGGCGGAGCTCCTACAATGAGCAGTTCTTC.

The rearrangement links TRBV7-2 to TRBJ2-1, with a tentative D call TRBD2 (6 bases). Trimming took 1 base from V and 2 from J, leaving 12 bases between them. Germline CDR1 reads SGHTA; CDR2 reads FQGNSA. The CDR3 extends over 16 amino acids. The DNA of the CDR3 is TGTGCCAGCAGCTTAGGGGTGCGGGGTACCTACAATGAGCAGTTCTTC. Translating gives CASSLGVRGTYNEQFF.

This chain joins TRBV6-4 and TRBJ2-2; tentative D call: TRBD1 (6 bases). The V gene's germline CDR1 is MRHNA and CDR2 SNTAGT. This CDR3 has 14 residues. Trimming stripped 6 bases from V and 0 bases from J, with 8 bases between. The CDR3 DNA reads TGTGCCAGCAGAGGACAGACGAACACCGGGGAGCTGTTTTTT. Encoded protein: CASRGQTNTGELFF.

CDR3 coding DNA: TGCAGTGCTAATGGAGAAAACACCATATATTTT. Its protein product is CSANGENTIYF. The V gene is TRBV20-1, the J gene TRBJ1-3; D not resolved. Looked up from germline, CDR1 is DFQATT and CDR2 is SNEGSKA (reference sequence). The CDR3 runs 11 residues. V was shortened by 4 bases and J by 6 bases, with 7 bases between the two germline ends.

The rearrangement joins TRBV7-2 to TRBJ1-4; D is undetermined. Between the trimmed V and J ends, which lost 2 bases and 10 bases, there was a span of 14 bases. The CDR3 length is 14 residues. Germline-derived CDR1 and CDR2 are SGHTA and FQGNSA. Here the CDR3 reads CASSLNTGEGKLFF. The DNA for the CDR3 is TGTGCCAGCAGCTTAAACACCGGTGAAGGAAAACTGTTTTTT. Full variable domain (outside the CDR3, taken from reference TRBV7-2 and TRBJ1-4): GAGVSQSPSNKVTEKGKDVELRCDPISGHTALYWYRQSLGQGLEFLIYFQGNSAPDKSGLPSDRFSAERTGGSVSTLTIQRTQQEDSAVYLCASSLNTGEGKLFFGSGTQLSVL.

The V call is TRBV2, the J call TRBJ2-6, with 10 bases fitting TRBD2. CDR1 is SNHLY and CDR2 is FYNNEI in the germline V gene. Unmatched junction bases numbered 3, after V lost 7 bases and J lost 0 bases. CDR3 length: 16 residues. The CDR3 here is CASTPSGGSGANVLTF. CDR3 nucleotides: TGTGCCAGCACCCCTAGCGGGGGCTCTGGGGCCAACGTCCTGACTTTC. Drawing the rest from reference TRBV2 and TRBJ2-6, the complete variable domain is EPEVTQTPSHQVTQMGQEVILRCVPISNHLYFYWYRQILGQKVEFLVSFYNNEISEKSEIFDDQFSVERPDGSNFTLKIRSTKLEDSAMYFCASTPSGGSGANVLTFGAGSRLTVL.

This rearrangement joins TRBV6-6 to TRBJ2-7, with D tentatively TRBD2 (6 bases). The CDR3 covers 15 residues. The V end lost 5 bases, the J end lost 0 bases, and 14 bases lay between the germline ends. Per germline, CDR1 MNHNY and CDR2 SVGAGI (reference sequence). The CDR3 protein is CASSARDGSSYEQYF. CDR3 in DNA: TGTGCCAGCAGTGCCAGGGACGGGAGCTCCTACGAGCAGTACTTC.

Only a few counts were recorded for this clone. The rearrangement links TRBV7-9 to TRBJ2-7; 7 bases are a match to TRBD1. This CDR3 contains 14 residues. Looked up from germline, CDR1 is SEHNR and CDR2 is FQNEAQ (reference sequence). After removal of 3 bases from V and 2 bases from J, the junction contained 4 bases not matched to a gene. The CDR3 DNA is TGTGCCAGCAGCTTCACGGGACAGACCTACGAGCAGTACTTC. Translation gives CASSFTGQTYEQYF. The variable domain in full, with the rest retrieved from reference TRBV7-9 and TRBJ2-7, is DTGVSQNPRHKITKRGQNVTFRCDPISEHNRLYWYRQTLGQGPEFLTYFQNEAQLEKSRLLSDRFSAERPKGSFSTLEIQRTEQGDSAMYLCASSFTGQTYEQYFGPGTRLTVT.

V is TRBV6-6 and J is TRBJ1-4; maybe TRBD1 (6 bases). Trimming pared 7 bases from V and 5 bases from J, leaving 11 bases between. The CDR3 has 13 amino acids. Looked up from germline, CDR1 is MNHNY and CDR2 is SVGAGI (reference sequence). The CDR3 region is CASIGQTNEKLFF. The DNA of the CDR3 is TGTGCCAGCATAGGACAGACAAATGAAAAACTGTTTTTT.

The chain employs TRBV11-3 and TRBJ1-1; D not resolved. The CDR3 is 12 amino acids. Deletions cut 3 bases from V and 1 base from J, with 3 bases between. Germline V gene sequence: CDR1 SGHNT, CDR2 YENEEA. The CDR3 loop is CASSFGNTEAFF. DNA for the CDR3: TGTGCCAGCAGCTTTGGGAACACTGAAGCTTTCTTT.

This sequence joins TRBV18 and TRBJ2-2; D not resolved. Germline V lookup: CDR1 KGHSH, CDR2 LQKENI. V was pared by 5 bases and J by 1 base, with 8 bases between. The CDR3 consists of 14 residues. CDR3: CASSSNRNTGELFF. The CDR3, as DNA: TGTGCCAGCTCATCGAACAGGAACACCGGGGAGCTGTTTTTT. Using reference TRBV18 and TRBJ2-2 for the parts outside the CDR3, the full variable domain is NAGVMQNPRHLVRRRGQEARLRCSPMKGHSHVYWYRQLPEEGLKFMVYLQKENIIDESGMPKERFSAEFPKEGPSILRIQQVVRGDSAAYFCASSSNRNTGELFFGEGSRLTVL.

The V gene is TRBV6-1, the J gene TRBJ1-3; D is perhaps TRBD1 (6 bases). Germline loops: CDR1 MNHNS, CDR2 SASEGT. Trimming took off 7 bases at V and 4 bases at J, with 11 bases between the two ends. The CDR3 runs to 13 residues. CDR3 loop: CASTRGLGNTIYF. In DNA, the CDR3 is TGTGCCAGCACTAGGGGGTTAGGAAACACCATATATTTT.

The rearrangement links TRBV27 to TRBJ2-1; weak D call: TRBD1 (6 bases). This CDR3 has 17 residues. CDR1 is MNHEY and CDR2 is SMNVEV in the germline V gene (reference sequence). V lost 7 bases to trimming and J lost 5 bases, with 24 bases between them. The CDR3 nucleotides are TGTGCCAGCAAGCGAGCCGGAGGCAGGGGCGAAAACAATGAGCAGTTCTTC. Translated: CASKRAGGRGENNEQFF.

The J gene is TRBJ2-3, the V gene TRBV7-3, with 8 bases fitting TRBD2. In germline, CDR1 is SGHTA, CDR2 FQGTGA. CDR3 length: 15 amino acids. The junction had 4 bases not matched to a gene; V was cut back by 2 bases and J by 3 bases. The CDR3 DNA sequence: TGTGCCAGCAGCTTAGCGGGGGGCCCGACAGATACGCAGTATTTT. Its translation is CASSLAGGPTDTQYF.